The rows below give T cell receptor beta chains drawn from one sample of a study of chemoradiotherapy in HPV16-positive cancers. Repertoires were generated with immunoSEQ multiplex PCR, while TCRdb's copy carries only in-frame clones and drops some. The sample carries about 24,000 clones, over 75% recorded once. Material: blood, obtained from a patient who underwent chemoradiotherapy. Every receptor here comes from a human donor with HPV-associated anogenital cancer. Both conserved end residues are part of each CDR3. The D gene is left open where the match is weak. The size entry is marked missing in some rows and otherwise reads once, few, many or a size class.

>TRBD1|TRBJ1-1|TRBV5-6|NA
TGTGCCAGCAGCATATTAACAGGGGGCGGCCCAGAAGCTTTCTTT
CASSILTGGGPEAFF
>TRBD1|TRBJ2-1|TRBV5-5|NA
TGTGCCAGCAGCTTGGCCGGGACAGGGTATAGTGAGCAGTTCTTC
CASSLAGTGYSEQFF
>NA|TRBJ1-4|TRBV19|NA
TGTGCCAGTAGTATAGAGTCGACATTTCACGGGGGAAAACTGTTTTTT
CASSIESTFHGGKLFF
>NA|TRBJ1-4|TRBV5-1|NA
TGCGCCAGCAGCCCGGGGGGGGTGCCAACTAATGAAAAACTGTTTTTT
CASSPGGVPTNEKLFF
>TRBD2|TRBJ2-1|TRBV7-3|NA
TGTGCCAGCAGCTTAGAGACTAGCGATGAGCAGTTCTTC
CASSLETSDEQFF
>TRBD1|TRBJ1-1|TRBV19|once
TGTGCCAGTAGCCTCATCCGGGACAGGAGTGAAGCTTTCTTT
CASSLIRDRSEAFF
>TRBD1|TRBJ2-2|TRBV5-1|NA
TGCGCCAGCTGTCTCCAGGGGGCGTTTGGGGAGCTGTTTTTT
CASCLQGAFGELFF
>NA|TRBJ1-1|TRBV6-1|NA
TGTGCCAGCAGTGAACTCGAGGGATTAGCTTTCTTT
CASSELEGLAFF
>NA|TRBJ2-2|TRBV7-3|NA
TGTGCCAGCAGCCTAAGTCCCGGGGAGCTGTTTTTT
CASSLSPGELFF
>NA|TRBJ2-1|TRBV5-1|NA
TGCGCCAGCAGCTTGGGAGGGGGGCCCGGACATGAGCAGTTCTTC
CASSLGGGPGHEQFF
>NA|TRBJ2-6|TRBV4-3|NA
TGCGCCAGCAGCCAAGATAGTGCCGGCGGGGCCAACGTCCTGACTTTC
CASSQDSAGGANVLTF
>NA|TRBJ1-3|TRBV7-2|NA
TGTGCCAGCAGCCCCCGGACGGCCCCTCTAGGAAACACCATATATTTT
CASSPRTAPLGNTIYF
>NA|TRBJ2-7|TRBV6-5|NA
TGTGCCAGCAGTCCACCCACCCAGTACGAGCAGTACTTC
CASSPPTQYEQYF
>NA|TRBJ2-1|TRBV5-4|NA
TGTGCCAGCAGCTTGGGGCAGGGGGAGGGTGAGCAGTTCTTC
CASSLGQGEGEQFF
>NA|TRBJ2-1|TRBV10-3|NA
TGTGCCATCAGTGAGTCGTCGGGCTACAACAATGAGCAGTTCTTC
CAISESSGYNNEQFF
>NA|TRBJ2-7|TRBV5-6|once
TGTGCCAGCAGCTCGGACACTTCCTACGAGCAGTACTTC
CASSSDTSYEQYF
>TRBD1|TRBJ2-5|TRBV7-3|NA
TGTGCCAGCAGCTTAGAAGGGGGCCGGGAGACCCAGTACTTC
CASSLEGGRETQYF
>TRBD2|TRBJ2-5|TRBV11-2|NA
TGTGCCAGCAGCCTCCTAAGGAGCGGGGGGGAAGAGACCCAGTACTTC
CASSLLRSGGEETQYF
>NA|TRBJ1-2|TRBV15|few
TGTGCCACCAGCAGAGATCCGGGGTGGGGTGGCTACACCTTC
CATSRDPGWGGYTF
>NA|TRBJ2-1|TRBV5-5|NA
TGTGCCAGCAGCTTGGAATGGATGACAAGCTCCTACAATGAGCAGTTCTTC
CASSLEWMTSSYNEQFF
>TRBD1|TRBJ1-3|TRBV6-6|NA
TGTGCCAGCAGCCAGGGGGCCGTGGGAAACACCATATATTTT
CASSQGAVGNTIYF
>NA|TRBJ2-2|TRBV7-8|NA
TGTGCCAGCAGCCTATACACCGGGGAGCTGTTTTTT
CASSLYTGELFF
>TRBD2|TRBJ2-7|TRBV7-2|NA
TGTGCCAGCAGCTTACGTGCGGGGGTCTACGAGCAGTACTTC
CASSLRAGVYEQYF
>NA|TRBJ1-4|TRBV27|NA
TGTGCCAGCAGTGGACAGTTTAATGAAAAACTGTTTTTT
CASSGQFNEKLFF
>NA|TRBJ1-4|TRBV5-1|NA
TGCGCCAGCAGCTTGACAGGACTTTATGAAAAACTGTTTTTT
CASSLTGLYEKLFF
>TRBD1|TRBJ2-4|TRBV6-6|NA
TGTGCCAGCAAGGACAGGGGGTCGGGAGCCAAAAACATTCAGTACTTC
CASKDRGSGAKNIQYF
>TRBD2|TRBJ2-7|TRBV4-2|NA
TGTGCCAGCAGCCAAGATTCCGCTAGCGGGAGATCCGAGCAGTACTTC
CASSQDSASGRSEQYF
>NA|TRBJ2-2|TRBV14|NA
TGTGCCAGCAGCCCACTCCTCACCGGGGAGCTGTTTTTT
CASSPLLTGELFF
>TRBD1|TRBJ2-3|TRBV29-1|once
TGCAGCGTTTCTATGACAGGGCTTAGCACAGATACGCAGTATTTT
CSVSMTGLSTDTQYF
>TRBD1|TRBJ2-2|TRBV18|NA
TGTGCCAGCTCACCCCAGGGGGCAACCGGGGAGCTGTTTTTT
CASSPQGATGELFF
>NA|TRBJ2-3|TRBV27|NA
TGTGCCAGCAGTTTATTAGGCGACTACCTCACAGATACGCAGTATTTT
CASSLLGDYLTDTQYF
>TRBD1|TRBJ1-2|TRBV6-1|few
TGTGCCAGCAGTGAAGGACAGGGGCGACTCTATGGCTACACCTTC
CASSEGQGRLYGYTF
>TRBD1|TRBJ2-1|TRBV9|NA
TGTGCCAGCAGCGTAGACAGGGGGCGCAATGAGCAGTTCTTC
CASSVDRGRNEQFF
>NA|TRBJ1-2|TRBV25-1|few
TGTGCCAGCAGTGAATATCAAATTAACTATGGCTACACCTTC
CASSEYQINYGYTF
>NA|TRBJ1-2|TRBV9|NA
TGTGCCAGCAGCGTAGCTGTAGGGGAAAGACTAGGGACTAACTATGGCTACACCTTC
CASSVAVGERLGTNYGYTF
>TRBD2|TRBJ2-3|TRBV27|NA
TGTGCCAGCAGTCGCTCCCCGACTAGCGGGTCCAGCACAGATACGCAGTATTTT
CASSRSPTSGSSTDTQYF
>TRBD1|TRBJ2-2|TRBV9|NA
TGTGCCAGCAGCGCCGGGACAGGGGGCACCGGGGAGCTGTTTTTT
CASSAGTGGTGELFF
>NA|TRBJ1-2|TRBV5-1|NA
TGCGCCAGCAGCTTGGGACAGGAGGACTATGGCTACACCTTC
CASSLGQEDYGYTF
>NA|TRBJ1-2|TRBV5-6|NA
TGTGCCAGCAGCTTGGCACAGGGAGGATACTATGGCTACACCTTC
CASSLAQGGYYGYTF
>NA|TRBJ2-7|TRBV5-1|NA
TGCGCCAGCAGCTACCCGGGACTTCGAAACGCCGAGCAGTACTTC
CASSYPGLRNAEQYF
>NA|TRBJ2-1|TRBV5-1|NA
TGCGCCAGCAGCTTGGGGGATTTGTACAATGAGCAGTTCTTC
CASSLGDLYNEQFF
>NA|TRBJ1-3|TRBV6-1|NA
TGTGCCAGCAGTGAAGTAGGTGGAAACACCATATATTTT
CASSEVGGNTIYF
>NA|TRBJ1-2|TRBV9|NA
TGTGCCAGCAGCGCCCGTCCAGGGAGAGGCAGCTATGGCTACACCTTC
CASSARPGRGSYGYTF
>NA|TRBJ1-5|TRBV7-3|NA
TGTGCCAGCAGCTTAACCGACACCTTTTATAGCAATCAGCCCCAGCATTTT
CASSLTDTFYSNQPQHF
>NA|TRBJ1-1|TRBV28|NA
TGTGCCAGCAGTTTAGGGCCCAACACTGAAGCTTTCTTT
CASSLGPNTEAFF
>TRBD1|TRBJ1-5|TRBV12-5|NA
TGTGCTAGTGGTTTGTTGCGGTCAGGGGGCGTCTATAGCAATCAGCCCCAGCATTTT
CASGLLRSGGVYSNQPQHF
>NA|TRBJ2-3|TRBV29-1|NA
TGCAGCGTTGAAACCATGGCAGATACGCAGTATTTT
CSVETMADTQYF
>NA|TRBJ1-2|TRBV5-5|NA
TGTGCCAGCAGCTTGCGAGGAGATGGCTACACCTTC
CASSLRGDGYTF
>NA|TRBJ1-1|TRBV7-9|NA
TGTGCCAGCAGCCGAGGGGGGGTCCCGATCACTGAAGCTTTCTTT
CASSRGGVPITEAFF
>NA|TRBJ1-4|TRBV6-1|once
TGTGCCAGCAGTGAAGGTGGGAGCTTTTGGGAAAAACTGTTTTTT
CASSEGGSFWEKLFF
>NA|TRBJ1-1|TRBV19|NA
TGTGCCAGTAGGAGAGCGGTTTTCGGCAACACTGAAGCTTTCTTT
CASRRAVFGNTEAFF
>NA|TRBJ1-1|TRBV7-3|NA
TGTGCCAGCAGCTTAACCCCGGGGAACACTGAAGCTTTCTTT
CASSLTPGNTEAFF
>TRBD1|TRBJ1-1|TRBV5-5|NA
TGTGCCAGCAGCCCGCGGACAGGGTGGGGGGAGACTAACACTGAAGCTTTCTTT
CASSPRTGWGETNTEAFF
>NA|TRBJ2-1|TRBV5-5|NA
TGTGCCAGCAGTCACGAGGCCTACAATGAGCAGTTCTTC
CASSHEAYNEQFF
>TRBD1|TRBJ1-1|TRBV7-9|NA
TGTGCCAGCAGCTTAGCGGGGACAGCTGTTGAAGCTTTCTTT
CASSLAGTAVEAFF